This T cell receptor beta chain was profiled in a study of a mutant IDH1 vaccine in newly diagnosed glioma (dated by TCRdb to about 2021). For context, the study as a whole: Vaccination was initiated 4-6 weeks after radiotherapy alone, or concurrently with temozolomide cycles in the chemotherapy-containing groups. The roughly 32 treated patients were roughly 62% male and roughly 38% female, with a mean age of approximately 40 years. Before enrollment, most patients had been given radiochemotherapy with temozolomide as standard therapy, while the rest had received either radiotherapy alone or temozolomide alone. The week-35 safety follow-up took place at visit V12, and the week-47 end of study took place at visit V13. Peripheral blood samples were drawn at six visits, namely V03 (baseline), V05, V07, V10, V12 and V13. For exploratory analyses, longitudinal TCRB deep sequencing was carried out in about two dozen treated patients wherever samples were available. Results and caveats for the whole study, not just this receptor: Selection of PBMC samples for TCRB deep sequencing was based on availability. Vaccine-induced immune responses across multiple MHC alleles were detected in approximately 94% of patients. Changes in the top peripheral T cell clonotypes picked up by TCRB sequencing did not appear to be linked to pseudoprogression. The authors noted that analyses of patient blood samples could not be reproduced because of sample limitations.

Libraries came from the immunoSEQ multiplex PCR assay. Rearranged TCR beta chain sequences were amplified with the hsTCRB Kit following the manufacturer's protocol. Sequencing of TCRB libraries was carried out on an Illumina MiSeq. On the study's bioinformatics: The proprietary platform of the kit vendor was used for demultiplexing, trimming and gene mapping. TCRdb re-hosts the immuneACCESS table, in-frame sequences only. Its copies lack some clones; in the studies checked, an unresolved V gene accounts for under half of them, and the cause for the rest is not known. V, J and clone size were drawn from that table, and D and trimming were deduced from the DNA. Present in this sample are approximately 50,000 clones, less than 90% of which were seen just once. Approximately 3.4% of the sample lies in the top ten. This specimen's time point label, interpreted: week 47, end of study. Each vaccine dose, consisting of 300 ug of a 20-mer mutant IDH1 peptide in Montanide, was administered subcutaneously with topical imiquimod. Patients were given eight vaccinations, in weeks 1, 3, 5, 7, 11, 15, 19 and 23, which matched visits V03 through V10. Donors had newly diagnosed WHO grade 3 or 4 IDH1-mutant astrocytomas with loss of nuclear ATRX. The samples were drawn from NOA16, a multicentre, single-arm, open-label phase I trial in Germany that tested a mutant IDH1 peptide vaccine in humans for the first time. The DNeasy Blood and Tissue Kit was used to extract genomic DNA from EDTA blood for TCRB sequencing.

This clone was seen a handful of times. The antigen it recognizes is unknown. Per-base qualities were not stored, and no clone one base away is much larger. The sequence derives from a woman aged 50 to 60 with glioma. This specimen consisted of PBMCs, obtained from a glioma patient whose treatment included an IDH1 peptide vaccine.

CDR3 protein: CASSSELNTEAFF. The DNA sequence is given as TGCGCCAGCAGCTCTGAACTGAACACTGAAGCTTTCTTT. The receptor chain draws on TRBV5-1 and TRBJ1-1; the D gene assignment is ambiguous. The germline V gene yields SGHRS for CDR1 and YFSETQ for CDR2. Trimming costs V 3 bases and J 0 bases, and their ends lie 6 bases apart. Including the terminal cysteine and phenylalanine, the CDR3 comprises 13 residues. Of the read, only the CDR3 DNA is kept; its 39 bases are in frame from base 1.